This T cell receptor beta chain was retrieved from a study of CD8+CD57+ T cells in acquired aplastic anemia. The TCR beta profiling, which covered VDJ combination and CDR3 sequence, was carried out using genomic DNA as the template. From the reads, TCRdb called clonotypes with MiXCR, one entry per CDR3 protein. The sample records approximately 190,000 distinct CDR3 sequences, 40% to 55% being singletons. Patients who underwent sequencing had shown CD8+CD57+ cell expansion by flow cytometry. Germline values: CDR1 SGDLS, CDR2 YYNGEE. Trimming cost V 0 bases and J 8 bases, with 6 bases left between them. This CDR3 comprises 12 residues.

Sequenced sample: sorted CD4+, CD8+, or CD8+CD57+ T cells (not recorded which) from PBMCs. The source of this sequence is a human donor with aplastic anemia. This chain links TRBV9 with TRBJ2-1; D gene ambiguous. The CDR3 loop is CASSVGLDEQFF. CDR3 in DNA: TGTGCCAGCAGCGTAGGCCTAGATGAGCAGTTCTTC.